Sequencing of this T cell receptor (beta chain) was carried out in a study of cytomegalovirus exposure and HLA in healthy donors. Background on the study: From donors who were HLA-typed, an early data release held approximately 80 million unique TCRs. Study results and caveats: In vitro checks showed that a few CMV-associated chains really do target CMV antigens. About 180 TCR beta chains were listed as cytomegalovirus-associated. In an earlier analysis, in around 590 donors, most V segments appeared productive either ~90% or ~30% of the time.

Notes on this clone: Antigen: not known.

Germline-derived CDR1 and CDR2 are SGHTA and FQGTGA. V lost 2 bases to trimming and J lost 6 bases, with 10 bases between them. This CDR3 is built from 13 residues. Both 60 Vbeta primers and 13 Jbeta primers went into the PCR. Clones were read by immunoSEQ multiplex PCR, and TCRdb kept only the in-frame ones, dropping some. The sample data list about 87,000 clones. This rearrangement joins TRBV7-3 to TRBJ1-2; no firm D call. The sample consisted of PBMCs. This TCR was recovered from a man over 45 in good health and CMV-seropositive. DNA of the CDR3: TGTGCCAGCAGCTTAGACGGAGAGAATGGCTACACCTTC. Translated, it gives CASSLDGENGYTF.